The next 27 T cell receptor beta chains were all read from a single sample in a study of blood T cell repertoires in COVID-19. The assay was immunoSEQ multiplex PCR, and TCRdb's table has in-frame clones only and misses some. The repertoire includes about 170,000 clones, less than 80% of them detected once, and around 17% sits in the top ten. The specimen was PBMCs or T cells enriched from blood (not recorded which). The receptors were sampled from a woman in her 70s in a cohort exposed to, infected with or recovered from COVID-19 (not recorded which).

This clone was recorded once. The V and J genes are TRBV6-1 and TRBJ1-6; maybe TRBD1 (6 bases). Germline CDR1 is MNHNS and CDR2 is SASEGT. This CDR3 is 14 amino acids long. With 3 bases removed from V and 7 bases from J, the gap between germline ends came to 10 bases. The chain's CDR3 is CASSDQGWNSPLHF. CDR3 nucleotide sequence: TGTGCCAGCAGTGATCAGGGGTGGAATTCACCCCTCCACTTT.

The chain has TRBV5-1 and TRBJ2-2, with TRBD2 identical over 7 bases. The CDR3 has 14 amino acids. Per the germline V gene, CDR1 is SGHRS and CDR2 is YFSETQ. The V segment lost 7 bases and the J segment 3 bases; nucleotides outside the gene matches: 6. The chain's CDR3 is CASAGLADTGELFF. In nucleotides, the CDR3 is TGCGCCAGCGCGGGGCTAGCGGACACCGGGGAGCTGTTTTTT.

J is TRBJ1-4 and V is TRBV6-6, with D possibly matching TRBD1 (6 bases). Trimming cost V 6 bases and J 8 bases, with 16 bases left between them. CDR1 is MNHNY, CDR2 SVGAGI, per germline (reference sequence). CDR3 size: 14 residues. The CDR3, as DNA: TGTGCCAGCAGCGGACAGTCCTTTCGGGAAAAACTGTTTTTT. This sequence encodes CASSGQSFREKLFF.

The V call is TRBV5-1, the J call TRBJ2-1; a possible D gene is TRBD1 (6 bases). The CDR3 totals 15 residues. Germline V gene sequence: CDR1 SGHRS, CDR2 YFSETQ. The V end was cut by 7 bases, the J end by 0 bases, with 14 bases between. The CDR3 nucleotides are TGCGCCAGCTCCCCGGGACATACCTCCTACAATGAGCAGTTCTTC. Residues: CASSPGHTSYNEQFF.

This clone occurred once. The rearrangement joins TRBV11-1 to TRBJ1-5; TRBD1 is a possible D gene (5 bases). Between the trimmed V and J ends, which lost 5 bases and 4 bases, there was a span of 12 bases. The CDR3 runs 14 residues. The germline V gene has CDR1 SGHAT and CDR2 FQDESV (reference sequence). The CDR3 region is CASSLDSPNQPQHF. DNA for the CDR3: TGTGCCAGCAGCCTCGACAGCCCAAATCAGCCCCAGCATTTT.

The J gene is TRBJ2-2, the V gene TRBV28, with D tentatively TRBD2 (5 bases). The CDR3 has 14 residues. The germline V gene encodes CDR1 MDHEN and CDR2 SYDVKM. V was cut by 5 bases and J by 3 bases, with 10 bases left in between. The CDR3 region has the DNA TGTGCCAGCAGTCCGAGGGCGGACACCGGGGAGCTGTTTTTT. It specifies CASSPRADTGELFF.

The CDR3 region has the DNA TGTGCCAGCAGTTTAATAGGGGACACCTACGAGCAGTACTTC. Translation: CASSLIGDTYEQYF. The genes are TRBV28 and TRBJ2-7, with D possibly matching TRBD1 (6 bases). The CDR3 sequence is 14 residues long. Trimming shortened V by 2 bases and J by 2 bases, and 10 bases separated the two germline ends. Germline-derived CDR1 and CDR2 are MDHEN and SYDVKM.

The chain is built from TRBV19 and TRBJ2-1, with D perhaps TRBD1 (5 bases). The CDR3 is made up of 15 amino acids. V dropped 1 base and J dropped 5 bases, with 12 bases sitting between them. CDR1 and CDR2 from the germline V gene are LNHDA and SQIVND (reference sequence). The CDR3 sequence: CASSIVARENNEQFF. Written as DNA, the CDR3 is TGTGCCAGTAGTATAGTAGCCAGGGAAAACAATGAGCAGTTCTTC.

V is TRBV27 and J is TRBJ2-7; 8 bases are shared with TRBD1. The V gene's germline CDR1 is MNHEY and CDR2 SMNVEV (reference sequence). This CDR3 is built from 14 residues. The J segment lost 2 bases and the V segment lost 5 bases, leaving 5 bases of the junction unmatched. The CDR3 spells CASSPLQGAYEQYF. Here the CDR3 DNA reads TGTGCCAGCAGTCCCCTACAGGGGGCCTACGAGCAGTACTTC.

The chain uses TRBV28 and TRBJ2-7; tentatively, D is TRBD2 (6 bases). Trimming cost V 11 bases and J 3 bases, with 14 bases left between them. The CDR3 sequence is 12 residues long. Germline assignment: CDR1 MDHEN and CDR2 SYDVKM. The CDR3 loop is CAAGLGGYEQYF. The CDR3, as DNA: TGTGCCGCAGGGCTCGGGGGCTACGAGCAGTACTTC.

CDR3 protein: CASSFIAETQYF. In nucleotides, the CDR3 is TGTGCCAGCAGTTTCATAGCGGAGACCCAGTACTTC. The genes are TRBV12-3 or TRBV12-4 and TRBJ2-5; D is perhaps TRBD2 (5 bases). CDR3 length: 12 residues. V was shortened by 3 bases and J by 5 bases, with 7 bases between the two germline ends.

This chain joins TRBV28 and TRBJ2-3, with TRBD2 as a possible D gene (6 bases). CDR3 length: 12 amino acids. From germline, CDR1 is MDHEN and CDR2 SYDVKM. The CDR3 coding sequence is TGTGCACATAGCGGAAACACAGATACGCAGTATTTT. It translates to CAHSGNTDTQYF.

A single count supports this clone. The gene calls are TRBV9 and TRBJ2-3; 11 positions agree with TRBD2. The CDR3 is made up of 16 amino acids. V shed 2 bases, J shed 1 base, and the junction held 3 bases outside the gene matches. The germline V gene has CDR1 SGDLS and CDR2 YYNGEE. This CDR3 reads CASSVLTSGGTDTQYF. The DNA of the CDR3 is TGTGCCAGCAGCGTGTTGACTAGCGGGGGCACAGATACGCAGTATTTT.

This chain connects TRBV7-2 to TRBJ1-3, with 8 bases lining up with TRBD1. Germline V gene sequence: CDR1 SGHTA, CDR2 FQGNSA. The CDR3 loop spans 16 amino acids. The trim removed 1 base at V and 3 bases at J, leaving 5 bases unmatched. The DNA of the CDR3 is TGTGCCAGCAGCTTAGTCGACAGGGGAGGTGGAAACACCATATATTTT. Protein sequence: CASSLVDRGGGNTIYF.

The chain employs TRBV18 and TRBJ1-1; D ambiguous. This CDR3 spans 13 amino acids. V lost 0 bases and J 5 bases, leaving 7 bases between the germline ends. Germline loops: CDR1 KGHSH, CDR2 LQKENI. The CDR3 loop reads CASSPPLRTEAFF. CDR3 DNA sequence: TGTGCCAGCTCACCACCGCTGAGAACTGAAGCTTTCTTT. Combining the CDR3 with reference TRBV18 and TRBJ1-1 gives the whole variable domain NAGVMQNPRHLVRRRGQEARLRCSPMKGHSHVYWYRQLPEEGLKFMVYLQKENIIDESGMPKERFSAEFPKEGPSILRIQQVVRGDSAAYFCASSPPLRTEAFFGQGTRLTVV.

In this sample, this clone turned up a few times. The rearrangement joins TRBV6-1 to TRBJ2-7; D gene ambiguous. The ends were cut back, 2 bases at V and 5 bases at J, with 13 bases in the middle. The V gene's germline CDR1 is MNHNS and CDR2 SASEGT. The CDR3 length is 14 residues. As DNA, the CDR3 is TGTGCCAGCAGTGAACAAACGAGTACCGACGAGCAGTACTTC. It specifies CASSEQTSTDEQYF.

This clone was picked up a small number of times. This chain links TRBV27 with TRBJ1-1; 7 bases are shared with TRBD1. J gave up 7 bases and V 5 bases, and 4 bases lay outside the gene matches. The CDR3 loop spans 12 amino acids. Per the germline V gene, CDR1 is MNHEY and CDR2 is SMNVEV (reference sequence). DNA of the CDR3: TGTGCCAGCAGTGACTACAGGGGTGAAGCTTTCTTT. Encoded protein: CASSDYRGEAFF.

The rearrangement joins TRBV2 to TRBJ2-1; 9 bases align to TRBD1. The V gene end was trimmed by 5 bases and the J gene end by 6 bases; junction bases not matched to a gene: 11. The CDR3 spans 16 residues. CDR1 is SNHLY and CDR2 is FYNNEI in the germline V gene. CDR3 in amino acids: CASSLRPTGGSNEQFF. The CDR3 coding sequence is TGTGCCAGCAGTCTCCGCCCGACAGGGGGGTCCAATGAGCAGTTCTTC.

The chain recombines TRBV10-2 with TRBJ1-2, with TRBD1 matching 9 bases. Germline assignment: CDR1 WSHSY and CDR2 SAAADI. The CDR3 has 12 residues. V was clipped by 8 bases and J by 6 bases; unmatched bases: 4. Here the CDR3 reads CASEGDRDGYTF. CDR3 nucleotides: TGCGCCAGCGAAGGGGACAGGGATGGCTACACCTTC.

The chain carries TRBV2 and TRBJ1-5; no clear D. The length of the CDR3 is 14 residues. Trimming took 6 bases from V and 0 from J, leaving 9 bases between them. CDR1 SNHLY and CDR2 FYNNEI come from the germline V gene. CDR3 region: CASRFGVSNQPQHF. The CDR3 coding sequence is TGTGCCAGCAGATTCGGGGTTAGCAATCAGCCCCAGCATTTT.

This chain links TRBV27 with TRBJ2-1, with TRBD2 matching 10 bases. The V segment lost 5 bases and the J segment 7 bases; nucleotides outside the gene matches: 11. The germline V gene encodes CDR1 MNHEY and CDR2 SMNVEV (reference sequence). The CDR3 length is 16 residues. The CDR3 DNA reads TGTGCCAGCAGTCCATACCTAGCGGGAGTTGGTAATGAGCAGTTCTTC. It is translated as CASSPYLAGVGNEQFF.

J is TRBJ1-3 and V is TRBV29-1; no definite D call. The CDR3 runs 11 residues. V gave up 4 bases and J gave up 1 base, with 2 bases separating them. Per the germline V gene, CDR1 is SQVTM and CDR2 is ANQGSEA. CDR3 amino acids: CSVASGNTIYF. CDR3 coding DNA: TGCAGCGTTGCTTCTGGAAACACCATATATTTT.

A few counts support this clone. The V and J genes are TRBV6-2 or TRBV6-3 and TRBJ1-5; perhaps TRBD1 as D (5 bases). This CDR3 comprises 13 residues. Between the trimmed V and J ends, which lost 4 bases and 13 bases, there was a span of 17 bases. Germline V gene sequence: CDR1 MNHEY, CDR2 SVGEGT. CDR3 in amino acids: CASSFTLLGGQHF. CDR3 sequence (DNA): TGTGCCAGCAGTTTCACCCTATTGGGGGGGCAGCATTTT.

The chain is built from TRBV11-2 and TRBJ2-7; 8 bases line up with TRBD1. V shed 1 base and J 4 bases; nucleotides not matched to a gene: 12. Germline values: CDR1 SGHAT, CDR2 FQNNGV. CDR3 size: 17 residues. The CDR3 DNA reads TGTGCCAGCAGCTTAGCCGCGGGGACAGGAAACTTTTACGAGCAGTACTTC. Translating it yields CASSLAAGTGNFYEQYF.

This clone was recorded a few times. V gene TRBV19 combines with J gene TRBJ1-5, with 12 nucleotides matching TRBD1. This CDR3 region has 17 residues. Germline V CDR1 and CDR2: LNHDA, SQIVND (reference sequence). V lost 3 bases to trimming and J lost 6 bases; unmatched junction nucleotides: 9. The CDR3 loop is CASSMRIRDRGPQPQHF. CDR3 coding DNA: TGTGCCAGTAGTATGCGCATCCGGGACAGGGGGCCTCAGCCCCAGCATTTT.

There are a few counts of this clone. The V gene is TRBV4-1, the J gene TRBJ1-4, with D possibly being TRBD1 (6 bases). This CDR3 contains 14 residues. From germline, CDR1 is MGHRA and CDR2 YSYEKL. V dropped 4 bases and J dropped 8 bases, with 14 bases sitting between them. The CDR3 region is CASSPQGIWEKLFF. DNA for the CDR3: TGCGCCAGCAGCCCACAGGGTATTTGGGAAAAACTGTTTTTT.

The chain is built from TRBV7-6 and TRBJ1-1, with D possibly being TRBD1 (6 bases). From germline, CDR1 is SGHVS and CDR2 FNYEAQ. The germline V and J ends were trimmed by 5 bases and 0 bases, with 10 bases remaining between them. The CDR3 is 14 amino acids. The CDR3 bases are TGTGCCAGCAGCCCCGGACAGTTGAACACTGAAGCTTTCTTT. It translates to CASSPGQLNTEAFF.